This T cell receptor (beta chain) was recovered during a study of blood T cell repertoires in COVID-19. The protocol was immunoSEQ multiplex PCR, while the TCRdb copy is restricted to in-frame clones and leaves out a portion. This sample has 200,000 to 250,000 clones, with over 75% found just once. This TCR was recovered from a man aged 35 to 55 with active or convalescent COVID-19. The sample was peripheral blood.

CDR3 coding DNA: TGCAGCGTTGGACACCGGGAGAACACTGAAGCTTTCTTT. This codes for CSVGHRENTEAFF. V and J are TRBV29-1 and TRBJ1-1; D remains ambiguous. The CDR3 is 13 amino acids. CDR1 SQVTM and CDR2 ANQGSEA come from the germline V gene. The V end was cut by 4 bases, the J end by 1 base, with 10 bases between.